The 23 T cell receptor beta chains listed next were all sequenced from one sample in a study of blood T cell repertoires in COVID-19. Libraries were prepared by immunoSEQ multiplex PCR; TCRdb keeps only in-frame clonotypes and omits some of them. This table holds 300,000 to 350,000 clones, 80% to 90% found once. The specimen was PBMCs or T cells enriched from blood (not recorded which). These receptors originate from a man younger than 45 who had recovered from COVID-19.

This chain joins TRBV5-4 and TRBJ2-1; 10 bases map to TRBD2. V shed 1 base, J shed 7 bases, and the junction held 8 bases outside the gene matches. This CDR3 contains 16 residues. Germline V gene lookup returns CDR1 SGHNT and CDR2 YYREEE (reference sequence). The CDR3 here is CASSLYIAGGVNEQFF. The CDR3 nucleotides are TGTGCCAGCAGCTTGTATATAGCGGGGGGCGTTAATGAGCAGTTCTTC.

This clone has a handful of counts. The CDR3 protein is CASSVAQTDTQYF. The CDR3 DNA sequence: TGTGCCAGCAGCGTAGCCCAGACAGATACGCAGTATTTT. The chain combines TRBV9 with TRBJ2-3; no reliable D call. CDR3 length: 13 amino acids. The germline V gene has CDR1 SGDLS and CDR2 YYNGEE. V gave up 0 bases and J gave up 3 bases, with 5 bases separating them.

This clone was counted once. This chain links TRBV7-3 with TRBJ1-1; D unresolved. Germline-derived CDR1 and CDR2 are SGHTA and FQGTGA. The V and J ends lost 1 base and 1 base respectively, with 13 bases between them. CDR3 length equals 16 residues. CDR3 protein: CASSLNFVGGNTEAFF. CDR3 bases: TGTGCCAGCAGCTTAAATTTCGTGGGAGGGAACACTGAAGCTTTCTTT. The full variable domain, in which reference TRBV7-3 and TRBJ1-1 provide the parts outside the CDR3, is GAGVSQTPSNKVTEKGKYVELRCDPISGHTALYWYRQSLGQGPEFLIYFQGTGAADDSGLPNDRFFAVRPEGSVSTLKIQRTERGDSAVYLCASSLNFVGGNTEAFFGQGTRLTVV.

The chain couples TRBV30 to TRBJ1-2; D may be TRBD1 (5 bases). CDR1 is GTSNPN and CDR2 is SVGIG in the germline V gene (reference sequence). There are 14 residues in the CDR3. With 3 bases removed from V and 4 bases from J, the gap between germline ends came to 15 bases. The CDR3 spells CAWRTGGGSYGYTF. The CDR3 DNA is TGTGCCTGGAGGACCGGGGGGGGTAGCTATGGCTACACCTTC.

For the CDR3, the DNA is TGTGCCAGTGCACCGGCAGGGACAACAGATACGCAGTATTTT. Translating it yields CASAPAGTTDTQYF. V gene TRBV5-4 combines with J gene TRBJ2-3, with D possibly TRBD1 on 6 matching bases. This CDR3 is 14 amino acids long. V lost 8 bases, J lost 3 bases, and 16 bases lay in between. Per the germline V gene, CDR1 is SGHNT and CDR2 is YYREEE (reference sequence).

The chain is built from TRBV5-1 and TRBJ2-3, with D perhaps TRBD2 (6 bases). This CDR3 is built from 14 residues. The V gene's germline CDR1 is SGHRS and CDR2 YFSETQ. The V gene lost 6 bases and the J gene lost 2 bases, with 13 bases spanning the gap. CDR3 loop: CASTSGLPTDTQYF. The CDR3 nucleotides read TGCGCCAGCACCTCGGGACTCCCCACAGATACGCAGTATTTT.

DNA for the CDR3: TGTGCCAGCAGCTTAAGGGGGGATAATTCACCCCTCCACTTT. Translated, it gives CASSLRGDNSPLHF. The gene calls are TRBV7-3 and TRBJ1-6, with D maybe TRBD1 (5 bases). Germline values: CDR1 SGHTA, CDR2 FQGTGA. V was shortened by 1 base and J by 5 bases, with 6 bases between the two germline ends. The length of the CDR3 is 14 residues.

The chain links TRBV9 to TRBJ1-1; TRBD1 matches at 10 bases. Per the germline V gene, CDR1 is SGDLS and CDR2 is YYNGEE. The J segment lost 4 bases and the V segment lost 6 bases, leaving 3 bases of the junction unmatched. The length of the CDR3 is 13 residues. The CDR3 is CASMGTGATEAFF. The CDR3 DNA follows: TGTGCCAGCATGGGGACAGGGGCCACTGAAGCTTTCTTT.

CDR3: CASSVDGLTGRPLHF. CDR3 DNA sequence: TGTGCCAGCAGCGTAGATGGATTGACAGGGAGGCCCCTCCACTTT. The rearrangement links TRBV9 to TRBJ1-6; 7 positions agree with TRBD1. V gave up 0 bases and J gave up 13 bases; unmatched junction bases: 10. Looked up from germline, CDR1 is SGDLS and CDR2 is YYNGEE. This CDR3 comprises 15 residues.

The V call is TRBV7-9, the J call TRBJ2-1; perhaps TRBD2 as D (5 bases). Germline V lookup: CDR1 SEHNR, CDR2 FQNEAQ (reference sequence). V gave up 5 bases and J gave up 13 bases, with 21 bases separating them. This CDR3 is 14 amino acids long. The CDR3 loop reads CASSLEGLAVGQFF. CDR3 sequence (DNA): TGTGCCAGCAGCCTAGAGGGTCTAGCAGTAGGTCAGTTCTTC. The complete variable domain, with remaining parts taken from reference TRBV7-9 and TRBJ2-1, reads DTGVSQNPRHKITKRGQNVTFRCDPISEHNRLYWYRQTLGQGPEFLTYFQNEAQLEKSRLLSDRFSAERPKGSFSTLEIQRTEQGDSAMYLCASSLEGLAVGQFFGPGTRLTVL.

V and J are TRBV7-9 and TRBJ2-3, with D possibly TRBD1 on 5 matching bases. V lost 2 bases to trimming and J lost 5 bases, with 20 bases between them. The CDR3 sequence is 17 residues long. The germline gives CDR1 SEHNR, CDR2 FQNEAQ (reference sequence). In nucleotides, the CDR3 is TGTGCCAGCAGCTTAAGTTTGGCAGGGCCGTTTGGAGATACGCAGTATTTT. It codes for CASSLSLAGPFGDTQYF.

V usage is TRBV7-9 and J usage is TRBJ2-1; TRBD2 is a possible D gene (6 bases). Germline-derived CDR1 and CDR2 are SEHNR and FQNEAQ (reference sequence). The V end lost 7 bases, the J end lost 8 bases, and 24 bases lay between the germline ends. The CDR3 covers 16 residues. The CDR3 spells CASTAAGTGPLDEQFF. The CDR3 nucleotides read TGTGCCAGCACCGCGGCGGGGACGGGGCCCCTCGATGAGCAGTTCTTC.

This rearrangement joins TRBV5-6 to TRBJ1-4; the D is unclear. Germline CDR1 and CDR2: SGHDT and YYEEEE. V was cut by 0 bases and J by 5 bases, with 5 bases left in between. This CDR3 has 13 amino acids. The CDR3 reads CASSLVGNEKLFF. CDR3 sequence (DNA): TGTGCCAGCAGCTTGGTCGGGAATGAAAAACTGTTTTTT.

This clone occurred a few times. The V gene is TRBV3-1 (or the pseudogene TRBV3-2), the J gene TRBJ1-2; possible D gene TRBD1, 6 bases. The V and J ends lost 2 bases and 4 bases respectively, with 11 bases between them. Germline CDR1 reads LGHDT; CDR2 reads YNNKEL (reference sequence). The CDR3 totals 14 residues. This chain's CDR3 is CASSQKQGFYGYTF. For the CDR3, the DNA is TGTGCCAGCAGCCAAAAACAGGGATTCTATGGCTACACCTTC.

This clone was seen just once. This sequence joins TRBV9 and TRBJ1-1; 8 bases match TRBD1. With V trimmed by 4 bases and J by 5 bases, 13 bases remained unmatched. CDR1 and CDR2 from the germline V gene are SGDLS and YYNGEE. The CDR3 is 16 amino acids. The CDR3 region is CASSLDSRGLGTEAFF. Written as DNA, the CDR3 is TGTGCCAGCAGCCTAGATTCCAGGGGGCTAGGGACTGAAGCTTTCTTT.

This chain links TRBV3-1 (or the pseudogene TRBV3-2) with TRBJ2-1, with 10 nucleotides matching TRBD2. The CDR3 loop spans 18 amino acids. The J segment lost 10 bases and the V segment lost 1 base, leaving 16 bases of the junction unmatched. The V gene's germline CDR1 is LGHDT and CDR2 YNNKEL (reference sequence). CDR3 bases: TGTGCCAGCAGCCAAGTTTTCGGGCTAGCGGGGGCCCCCCCCGAGCAGTTCTTC. This translates into CASSQVFGLAGAPPEQFF.

This clone was counted between two and nine times. The V and J genes are TRBV20-1 and TRBJ1-6, with 9 bases identical to TRBD1. Germline CDR1 and CDR2: DFQATT and SNEGSKA (reference sequence). V shed 3 bases, J shed 10 bases, and the junction held 10 bases outside the gene matches. The CDR3 is 15 amino acids. The CDR3 bases are TGCAGTGCTAGTATGTCCACAGGGGGCCAATCACCCCTCCACTTT. It is translated as CSASMSTGGQSPLHF.

The chain links TRBV7-9 to TRBJ1-3, with TRBD1 matching 7 bases. The length of the CDR3 is 14 residues. Germline V gives CDR1 SEHNR, CDR2 FQNEAQ (reference sequence). V lost 5 bases to trimming and J lost 2 bases; unmatched junction nucleotides: 3. The CDR3 loop is CASSAGTAGNTIYF. CDR3 DNA sequence: TGTGCCAGCAGCGCCGGGACAGCTGGAAACACCATATATTTT.

V gene TRBV11-2 combines with J gene TRBJ2-5; 11 bases map to TRBD2. Germline V gene lookup returns CDR1 SGHAT and CDR2 FQNNGV. The CDR3 length is 14 residues. J lost 5 bases, V lost 3 bases, and 2 bases had no gene match. The CDR3 region has the DNA TGTGCCAGCAGCTTGGGACTAGCGGAGGAGACCCAGTACTTC. It translates to CASSLGLAEETQYF.

Here the CDR3 DNA reads TGTGCCAGCCGGGACAGGGGGCCTAAAGCTTTCTTT. It translates to CASRDRGPKAFF. The chain combines TRBV2 with TRBJ1-1, with TRBD1 matching over 12 bases. V was pared by 8 bases and J by 9 bases, with 4 bases of the junction left unmatched. Germline assignment: CDR1 SNHLY and CDR2 FYNNEI. This CDR3 has 12 residues.

This clone was seen just once. The chain is built from TRBV18 and TRBJ2-7; 8 bases match TRBD1. This CDR3 comprises 13 residues. V dropped 4 bases and J dropped 4; count of bases not matched to a gene: 3. Germline lookup yields CDR1 KGHSH and CDR2 LQKENI. The DNA for the CDR3 is TGTGCCAGCTCACGGGACAGGAATTACGAGCAGTACTTC. Translation: CASSRDRNYEQYF.

This chain connects TRBV5-1 to TRBJ2-7; 7 bases map to TRBD1. The germline V gene encodes CDR1 SGHRS and CDR2 YFSETQ. V was pared by 5 bases and J by 4 bases, with 9 bases of the junction left unmatched. This CDR3 is built from 14 residues. The DNA for the CDR3 is TGCGCCAGCAGTCCGACAGGGCCAGCATACGAGCAGTACTTC. Amino acid sequence: CASSPTGPAYEQYF.

This chain joins TRBV18 and TRBJ2-1; 8 nucleotides line up with TRBD2. CDR3 length: 13 residues. V dropped 4 bases and J dropped 5; count of bases not matched to a gene: 1. The V gene's germline CDR1 is KGHSH and CDR2 LQKENI. CDR3 bases: TGTGCCAGCTCACGGGGACTAGACAATGAGCAGTTCTTC. Amino acid sequence: CASSRGLDNEQFF.